These 13 T cell receptor beta chains were all obtained from the same sample, sequenced in a study of cytomegalovirus exposure and HLA in healthy donors. The PCR was carried out with 60 Vbeta primers and 13 Jbeta primers. TCRdb's table, derived via immunoSEQ multiplex PCR, lists solely in-frame clones and lacks some. The repertoire holds around 99,000 clones, with approximately 63% as singletons. The specimen sequenced was PBMCs. Every receptor here comes from a woman aged 25-40 years in good health and CMV-seronegative.

This clone was counted between two and nine times. V usage is TRBV5-1 and J usage is TRBJ1-1, with a weak D call TRBD1 (5 bases). The V gene's germline CDR1 is SGHRS and CDR2 YFSETQ. The CDR3 contains 14 residues. V lost 3 bases and J lost 1, with 10 bases in between. In nucleotides, the CDR3 is TGCGCCAGCAGCTGGGGTAGGGGGAACACTGAAGCTTTCTTT. Protein sequence: CASSWGRGNTEAFF.

This clone was picked up one time. V is TRBV5-4 and J is TRBJ1-2; possible D gene TRBD1, 6 bases. Germline V lookup: CDR1 SGHNT, CDR2 YYREEE (reference sequence). The V end lost 4 bases, the J end lost 4 bases, and 17 bases lay between the germline ends. This CDR3 is built from 15 residues. The CDR3 is CASSLGDTTLYGYTF. The CDR3 DNA follows: TGTGCCAGCAGCCTCGGGGACACCACGCTCTATGGCTACACCTTC. Full variable domain (rest looked up from reference TRBV5-4 and TRBJ1-2): ETGVTQSPTHLIKTRGQQVTLRCSSQSGHNTVSWYQQALGQGPQFIFQYYREEENGRGNFPPRFSGLQFPNYSSELNVNALELDDSALYLCASSLGDTTLYGYTFGSGTRLTVV.

The V and J genes are TRBV6-1 and TRBJ2-7; D remains ambiguous. The V and J ends lost 2 bases and 0 bases respectively, with 8 bases between them. This CDR3 is built from 14 residues. Germline loops: CDR1 MNHNS, CDR2 SASEGT. The CDR3 DNA follows: TGTGCCAGCAGTGAACGTATTAGCTCCTACGAGCAGTACTTC. Its protein product is CASSERISSYEQYF.

V is TRBV20-1 and J is TRBJ1-1, with D possibly TRBD1 on 5 matching bases. The CDR3 has 11 residues. The germline CDR1 and CDR2 sequences are DFQATT and SNEGSKA (reference sequence). V was trimmed by 7 bases and J by 7 bases, leaving 13 bases between them. CDR3 protein: CSGGREGEAFF. DNA for the CDR3: TGCAGTGGGGGGAGGGAAGGTGAAGCTTTCTTT.

The chain has TRBV23-1 and TRBJ2-7; D is uncertain. TRBV23-1 is given ORF status, its function remaining uncertain. Trimming pared 3 bases from V and 3 bases from J, leaving 9 bases between. The CDR3 spans 13 residues. The DNA for the CDR3 is TGCGCCAGCAGTCATGAGGAAATCTACGAGCAGTACTTC. This codes for CASSHEEIYEQYF.

The chain carries TRBV7-2 and TRBJ2-5, with 7 bases aligning to TRBD2. The V segment lost 3 bases and the J segment 4 bases; nucleotides outside the gene matches: 11. The length of the CDR3 is 16 residues. Germline V gene lookup returns CDR1 SGHTA and CDR2 FQGNSA. As DNA, the CDR3 is TGTGCCAGCAGCTTGAGATGGGGCGGGGGAGCAGAGACCCAGTACTTC. It is translated as CASSLRWGGGAETQYF.

The chain has TRBV19 and TRBJ1-1; TRBD1 agrees at 10 bases. The junction had 7 bases not matched to a gene; V was cut back by 5 bases and J by 4 bases. The germline V gene has CDR1 LNHDA and CDR2 SQIVND (reference sequence). The CDR3 runs 15 residues. The CDR3 DNA sequence: TGTGCCAGTAGTTCTAGAAGGACAGGGGGCACTGAAGCTTTCTTT. Its translation is CASSSRRTGGTEAFF.

The V and J genes are TRBV2 and TRBJ2-1, with TRBD2 matching 8 bases. The junction had 6 bases not matched to a gene; V was cut back by 5 bases and J by 9 bases. The CDR3 sequence is 13 residues long. Looked up from germline, CDR1 is SNHLY and CDR2 is FYNNEI. This CDR3 reads CASSYTSGGEQFF. The DNA for the CDR3 is TGTGCCAGCAGTTATACTAGCGGTGGTGAGCAGTTCTTC.

This clone was observed a handful of times. The chain links TRBV6-1 to TRBJ2-7, with D hard to call. V lost 5 bases, J lost 5 bases, and 7 bases lay in between. CDR3 length equals 11 residues. From germline, CDR1 is MNHNS and CDR2 SASEGT. The DNA for the CDR3 is TGTGCCAGCAGTCTAAACGACGAGCAGTACTTC. Amino acid sequence: CASSLNDEQYF.

This clone was observed a handful of times. Other nucleotide sequences from this sample produce the same CDR3. This sequence joins TRBV30 and TRBJ2-1; 7 bases are a match to TRBD2. The CDR3 runs 11 residues. With V trimmed by 4 bases and J by 9 bases, 3 bases remained unmatched. CDR1 and CDR2 (germline): GTSNPN, SVGIG (reference sequence). In nucleotides, the CDR3 is TGTGCCTGGAAAAGCGGGGTTGAGCAGTTCTTC. Translating it yields CAWKSGVEQFF.

This clone was seen only once. The chain employs TRBV6-1 and TRBJ2-7; 11 bases are a match to TRBD2. This CDR3 is built from 15 residues. V shed 5 bases, J shed 4 bases, and the junction held 7 bases outside the gene matches. Germline V CDR1 and CDR2: MNHNS, SASEGT. This chain's CDR3 is CASSHTGTSGYEQYF. The CDR3 bases are TGTGCCAGCAGTCACACCGGGACTAGCGGATACGAGCAGTACTTC.

The chain has TRBV5-3 and TRBJ2-1; D not resolved. TRBV5-3 is an ORF; its function is uncertain. The CDR3 consists of 13 residues. Trimming took 4 bases from V and 2 from J, leaving 7 bases between them. CDR3 in DNA: TGTGCCAGAAGCCCTGGAGCCTACAATGAGCAGTTCTTC. Its protein is CARSPGAYNEQFF.

The rearrangement joins TRBV4-1 to TRBJ2-2; 8 bases are a match to TRBD2. Germline CDR1 MGHRA, CDR2 YSYEKL. The CDR3 is 17 amino acids. Trimming removed 1 base from V and 1 base from J; junction bases left unmatched: 5. The CDR3 protein is CASSQVGSGRNTGELFF. The CDR3 DNA reads as TGCGCCAGCAGCCAAGTTGGCAGCGGGAGGAACACCGGGGAGCTGTTTTTT.